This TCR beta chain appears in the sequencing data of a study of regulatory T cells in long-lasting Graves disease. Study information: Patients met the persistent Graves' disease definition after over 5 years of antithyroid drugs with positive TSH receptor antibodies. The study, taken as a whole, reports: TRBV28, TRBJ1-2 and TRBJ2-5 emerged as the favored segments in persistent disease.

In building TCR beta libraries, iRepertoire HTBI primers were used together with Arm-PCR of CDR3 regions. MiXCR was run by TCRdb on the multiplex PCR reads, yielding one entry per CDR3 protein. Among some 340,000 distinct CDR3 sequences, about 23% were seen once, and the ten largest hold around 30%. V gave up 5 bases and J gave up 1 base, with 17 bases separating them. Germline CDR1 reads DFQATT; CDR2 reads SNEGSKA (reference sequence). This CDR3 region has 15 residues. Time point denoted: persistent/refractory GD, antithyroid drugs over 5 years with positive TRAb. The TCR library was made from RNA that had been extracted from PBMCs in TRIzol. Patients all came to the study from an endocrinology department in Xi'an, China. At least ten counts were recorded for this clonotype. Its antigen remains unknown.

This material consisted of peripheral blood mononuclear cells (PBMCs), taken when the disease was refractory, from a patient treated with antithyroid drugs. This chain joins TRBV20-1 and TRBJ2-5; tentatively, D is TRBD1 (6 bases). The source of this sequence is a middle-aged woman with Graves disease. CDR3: CSALLGGDSQETQYF. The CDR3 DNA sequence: TGCAGTGCTCTATTAGGGGGAGATAGCCAAGAGACCCAGTACTTC.